This T cell receptor (beta chain) was observed in a study of regulatory T cells in long-lasting Graves disease. Notes on the study in general: Patients whose Graves' disease persisted exhibited lower TCR diversity than those newly diagnosed. Favored gene segments in persistent disease were TRBV28, TRBJ1-2 and TRBJ2-5.

Time point in this sample: persistent/refractory GD, antithyroid drugs over 5 years with positive TRAb. Preparation of the TCR library used RNA extracted from PBMCs. Graves' disease diagnosis was established per American Thyroid Association guidelines. TCR beta libraries were built with iRepertoire HTBI primers and Arm-PCR of CDR3 regions. TCRdb analysed the multiplex PCR reads with MiXCR anew, one entry per CDR3 protein. The sample lists 400,000 or so distinct CDR3 sequences, less than 25% occurring once. Germline V lookup: CDR1 MNHEY, CDR2 SMNVEV (reference sequence). This CDR3 region has 17 residues. V was pared by 4 bases and J by 5 bases, with 12 bases of the junction left unmatched. Concerning this clonotype itself: The antigen is not known.

The chain combines TRBV27 with TRBJ2-4; the match to TRBD1 covers 9 bases. The input for sequencing was peripheral blood mononuclear cells (PBMCs), taken when the disease was refractory, from a patient treated with antithyroid drugs. The origin of this receptor is a female donor with Graves disease. In DNA form, the CDR3 reads TGTGCCAGCAGTTCCGGGACAGGGATTTTAAACCAAAACATTCAGTACTTC. This codes for CASSSGTGILNQNIQYF.